The clone carrying this TCR beta chain was seen only once. The target antigen is unknown. Beta-chain TCR CDR3 regions were amplified from RNA transcripts. An initial RT-PCR round employing HTBI primers preceded a second-round multiplex PCR. TCRdb reprocessed the multiplex PCR reads via MiXCR and lists one record per CDR3 protein. The sample contains over a million distinct CDR3 sequences, about two fifths of which appear only once. Germline CDR1 reads DFQATT; CDR2 reads SNEGSKA (reference sequence). This CDR3 region has 14 residues. These data belong to a study of Graves' ophthalmopathy and Graves' hyperthyroidism. Broader study findings: Most expanded clonotypes in thyroid above 0.001 frequency also showed up in blood.

Specimen: peripheral blood or thyroid tissue (not recorded which). The sequence came from an adult man with Graves' hyperthyroidism. The rearrangement joins TRBV20-1 to TRBJ1-6, with D tentatively TRBD1 (6 bases). CDR3 in amino acids: CMIGGGRDNSPLHF. The CDR3, as DNA: TGCATGATAGGTGGGGGGCGGGACAATTCACCCCTCCACTTT.